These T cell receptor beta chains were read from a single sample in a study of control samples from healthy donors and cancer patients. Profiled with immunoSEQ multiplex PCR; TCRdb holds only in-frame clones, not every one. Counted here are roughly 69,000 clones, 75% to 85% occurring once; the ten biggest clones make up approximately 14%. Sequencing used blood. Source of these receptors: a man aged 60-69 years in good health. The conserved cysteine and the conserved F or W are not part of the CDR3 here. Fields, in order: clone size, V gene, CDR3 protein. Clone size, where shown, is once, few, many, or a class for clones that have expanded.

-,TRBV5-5,ASSLSRETQY
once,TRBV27,ASSFGRSPYEQY
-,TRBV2,ASNAGGTDTQY
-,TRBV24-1,ATSVLTPGGTYNEQF
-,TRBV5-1,ASSSAPTSGSYEQY
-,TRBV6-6,ASSYGRGAGETQY
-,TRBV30,AWSVQGGIPKNIQY
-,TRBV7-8,ASSFGDGSYEQY
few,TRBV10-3,AISSVAGGPHEQF
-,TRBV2,ASSETLSGHPVF
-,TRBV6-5,ASSYGGTVEQF
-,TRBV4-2,ASSQERNTNASPLH
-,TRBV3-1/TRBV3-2,ASSQGGAREKLF
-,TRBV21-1,ASSSLGLETQY
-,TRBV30,AFSRGISYEQY
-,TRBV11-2,ASSYLADERETQY
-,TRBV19,ASSIGFEAGYGYT
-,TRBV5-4,ASSPGGTVKETQY
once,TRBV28,ASSWGTVVGETQY
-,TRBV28,ASSSTTIAGGRPNEQF
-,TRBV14,ASSPTGIPREAF
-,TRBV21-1,ASSRTSGRGGTGELF
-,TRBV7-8,ASSSRVGELF
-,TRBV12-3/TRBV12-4,ASSRRNSPLH
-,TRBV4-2,ASSQDSSGSSYEQY
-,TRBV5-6,ASLEGVTGELL
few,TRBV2,ASSKAESNQPQH
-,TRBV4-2,ASSQEAGSGELF
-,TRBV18,ASSRRSPGDSTEAF
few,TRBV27,ASSWIGRGYEQY
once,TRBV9,ASSTPSGRAEVEQF
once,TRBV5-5,ASIWRDGSSYNEQF
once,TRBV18,ASSPSPSYEQY
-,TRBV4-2,ASSQVPYEQY
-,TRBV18,ASSPPMVAGGQDTQY
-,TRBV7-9,ASSSGTGNSPLH
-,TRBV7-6,ASSLGGGPSSEQF
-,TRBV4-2,ASSQDTQGTGRRNEQF
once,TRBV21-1,ANRPLAGVDNEQF
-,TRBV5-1,ARRTGGCSYNEQF
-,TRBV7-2,ASSLEVAGSQETQY
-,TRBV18,ASSPNADTQY
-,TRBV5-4,ASSKEENYGYT
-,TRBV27,ASSLSQASYEQY
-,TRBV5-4,ASSENRGINEKLF
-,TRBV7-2,ASSLSGHKADTQY
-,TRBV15,ATSRGGGGRSYEQY
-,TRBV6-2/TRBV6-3,ASSSPGIISSGANVLT
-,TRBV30,AWSGQIQETQY
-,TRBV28,ASSFLAGGVYNEQF
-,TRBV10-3,AISESPRTSGSDEQF
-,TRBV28,ASRLRGMAHEQY